These T cell receptor beta chains were read from a single sample in a study of neurological immune-mediated disorders. TCRdb passed the 5' RACE reads through MiXCR, listing each CDR3 protein once. The repertoire holds approximately 26,000 distinct CDR3 sequences, with about 2.6% as singletons. What was sequenced was PBMCs. These receptors came from a woman aged 45-60 years with multiple sclerosis. CDR3s leave out the opening cysteine and the closing phenylalanine or tryptophan. The order of the fields is J gene, V gene, CDR3 protein.

TRBJ2-7,TRBV7-9,ASSLLGSYEQY
TRBJ2-7,TRBV20-1,SARDPLALSSYEQY
TRBJ2-7,TRBV10-3,AISGTGSSYEQY
TRBJ1-3,TRBV10-3,AINRAGTGGRNTIY
TRBJ2-2,TRBV12-3/TRBV12-4,ASSLMGELF
TRBJ2-7,TRBV5-1,ASSGGGGSNEQY
TRBJ1-5,TRBV20-1,SAQRTGSSNQPQH
TRBJ2-5,TRBV24-1,ATSDPGQGEETQY
TRBJ2-7,TRBV5-1,ASSPPSSYEQY
TRBJ2-7,TRBV20-1,SARVPLAGDYEQY
TRBJ2-3,TRBV5-5,ASSYGTSGSVLDTKY
TRBJ2-2,TRBV29-1,SVRDSLGELF
TRBJ1-2,TRBV12-3/TRBV12-4,ASSQQGYGYT
TRBJ2-3,TRBV7-2,ASSRTSTDTQY
TRBJ2-5,TRBV18,ASSPGTNQETQY
TRBJ1-1,TRBV7-6,ASSPGVTEAF
TRBJ1-5,TRBV4-1,ASSQDWGAWQPQH
TRBJ1-5,TRBV20-1,SATDGVSQPQN
TRBJ2-7,TRBV7-9,ASSPKGAGAYEQY
TRBJ2-5,TRBV20-1,SAPVGQETQY
TRBJ2-3,TRBV20-1,SAHRGGGGSTDTQY
TRBJ1-5,TRBV7-2,ASSPKTNQPQH
TRBJ2-6,TRBV27,ASSLRTPDRGQGANVLT
TRBJ2-3,TRBV20-1,SASGGQGDTQY
TRBJ2-7,TRBV20-1,SARGASNSYEQY
TRBJ2-7,TRBV5-1,ASSPSGGDYEQY
TRBJ2-7,TRBV20-1,SARPLGLREQY
TRBJ2-7,TRBV12-3/TRBV12-4,ASSPGPPTHEQY
TRBJ2-3,TRBV7-2,ASSTGPFTDTQY
TRBJ2-7,TRBV5-1,ASSLPLAGGPGDEQY
TRBJ2-1,TRBV5-1,ASSLGLAGEEQF
TRBJ2-1,TRBV4-3,ASSLRLEKDNEQF
TRBJ2-3,TRBV7-8,ASSLEFDTQY
TRBJ2-7,TRBV6-6,ASTKPEGRTFSYEQY
TRBJ1-2,TRBV12-3/TRBV12-4,ASKVGQGFYGYT
TRBJ2-3,TRBV7-9,ASSPRTSGSTDTQY
TRBJ2-3,TRBV20-1,SARRGNTDTQY
TRBJ2-7,TRBV4-3,ASRLDRFAEYEQY
TRBJ2-3,TRBV10-3,AITPTVFSTDTQY
TRBJ1-1,TRBV18,ASSPVGTGEAF
TRBJ1-2,TRBV20-1,STINKDRGLHGYT
TRBJ1-6,TRBV7-2,ASSRDRDSPLH
TRBJ1-1,TRBV10-3,AISDPMNTEAF
TRBJ2-3,TRBV5-1,ASSLGDGADTQY
TRBJ1-2,TRBV20-1,SANSVVDYGYT
TRBJ2-1,TRBV19,ASSWGIHNEQF
TRBJ1-2,TRBV7-9,ASSDSLYGYT
TRBJ1-2,TRBV12-3/TRBV12-4,ASSRDRSNYGYT
TRBJ2-1,TRBV5-1,ASSLGRAGNEQF
TRBJ2-1,TRBV20-1,SARDPRGIDEQF
TRBJ2-7,TRBV7-8,ASSLEPRGTYEQY
TRBJ2-5,TRBV29-1,SVEEGGRGETQY
TRBJ1-3,TRBV12-3/TRBV12-4,ASSLGGRGGNTIY